The 20 T cell receptor beta chains below were found in one sample sequenced in a study of OX40 agonist ivuxolimab in advanced cancers. The assay was immunoSEQ multiplex PCR, and TCRdb's table has in-frame clones only and misses some. The repertoire consists of roughly 120,000 clones, with approximately 90% occurring once and the leading ten covering 0.27%. The sample was CD4+ or CD8+ T cells sorted from blood, taken in a trial of the OX40 agonist ivuxolimab. The receptors derive from an adult with an advanced solid tumor such as melanoma, head and neck, liver or kidney cancer.

This clone was seen a few times. The chain links TRBV7-2 to TRBJ1-1; no clear D. This CDR3 has 12 residues. V gave up 2 bases and J gave up 10 bases, with 11 bases separating them. Germline V gives CDR1 SGHTA, CDR2 FQGNSA. The CDR3 DNA reads TGTGCCAGCAGCTTATCCGACACTCGAGCTTTCTTT. Translation gives CASSLSDTRAFF.

The chain recombines TRBV6-1 with TRBJ2-1; D gene uncertain. The CDR3 runs 15 residues. Trimming stripped 2 bases from V and 0 bases from J, with 8 bases between. The V gene's germline CDR1 is MNHNS and CDR2 SASEGT. The DNA for the CDR3 is TGTGCCAGCAGTGAATCCGACATCTCCTACAATGAGCAGTTCTTC. As protein: CASSESDISYNEQFF.

The J gene is TRBJ2-7, the V gene TRBV18, with a tentative D call TRBD1 (6 bases). Germline V CDR1 and CDR2: KGHSH, LQKENI. Deletions cut 4 bases from V and 3 bases from J, with 19 bases between. This CDR3 spans 16 amino acids. Written as DNA, the CDR3 is TGTGCCAGCTCACTTAATCGCAGGGGTCGAGACTACGAGCAGTACTTC. This translates into CASSLNRRGRDYEQYF.

The chain is built from TRBV6-1 and TRBJ2-7; D might be TRBD1 (5 bases). Trimming pared 6 bases from V and 0 bases from J, leaving 12 bases between. The CDR3 covers 14 residues. The germline CDR1 and CDR2 sequences are MNHNS and SASEGT. CDR3 residues: CASRSTEPSYEQYF. The CDR3 bases are TGTGCCAGCAGGTCGACAGAACCCTCCTACGAGCAGTACTTC.

The chain couples TRBV5-4 to TRBJ1-2; D remains unclear. V gave up 0 bases and J gave up 4 bases, with 7 bases separating them. The V gene's germline CDR1 is SGHNT and CDR2 YYREEE (reference sequence). The CDR3 consists of 13 residues. The CDR3 region is CASSLAEAYGYTF. As DNA, the CDR3 is TGTGCCAGCAGCTTGGCAGAAGCCTATGGCTACACCTTC.

The J gene is TRBJ2-5, the V gene TRBV6-5; 7 bases align to TRBD1. Germline values: CDR1 MNHEY, CDR2 SVGAGI. The CDR3 loop spans 13 amino acids. The J segment lost 5 bases and the V segment lost 2 bases, leaving 2 bases of the junction unmatched. The CDR3 DNA reads as TGTGCCAGCAGTTACCTCAGGGGGGAGACCCAGTACTTC. Amino acids: CASSYLRGETQYF.

V and J are TRBV18 and TRBJ2-3; D may be TRBD2 (7 bases). The germline gives CDR1 KGHSH, CDR2 LQKENI. CDR3 length equals 16 residues. Trimming took 3 bases from V and 0 from J, leaving 13 bases between them. CDR3 in DNA: TGTGCCAGCTCACCTGCGGGGGCATCTAGCACAGATACGCAGTATTTT. Protein sequence: CASSPAGASSTDTQYF.

The gene calls are TRBV6-5 and TRBJ2-2; 9 positions match TRBD1. There are 15 residues in the CDR3. Germline CDR1 reads MNHEY; CDR2 reads SVGAGI. The trim removed 5 bases at V and 7 bases at J, leaving 8 bases unmatched. DNA for the CDR3: TGTGCCAGCAGTACTCGGACAGGGGTCGTCGGGGAGCTGTTTTTT. It specifies CASSTRTGVVGELFF.

This clone was counted a single time. The J gene is TRBJ2-7, the V gene TRBV6-6; no reliable D call. The CDR3 contains 13 residues. V was shortened by 10 bases and J by 4 bases, with 17 bases between the two germline ends. Germline V gene sequence: CDR1 MNHNY, CDR2 SVGAGI (reference sequence). The CDR3, as DNA: TGTGCCACCGAGACATCTCAGCATTACGAGCAGTACTTC. Protein sequence: CATETSQHYEQYF.

This clone has a single count. The rearrangement uses TRBV5-6 and TRBJ1-4, with D possibly matching TRBD1 (5 bases). V dropped 4 bases and J dropped 4 bases, with 14 bases sitting between them. There are 15 residues in the CDR3. Germline V gene data show CDR1 as SGHDT and CDR2 as YYEEEE. The CDR3 region has the DNA TGTGCCAGCAGCCCCAGGGATGCGCTTAATGAAAAACTGTTTTTT. Its protein product is CASSPRDALNEKLFF.

V usage is TRBV5-1 and J usage is TRBJ1-4, with TRBD1 identical over 10 bases. From germline, CDR1 is SGHRS and CDR2 YFSETQ. Trimming cost V 4 bases and J 8 bases; bases outside gene matches: 8. This CDR3 region has 15 residues. Written as DNA, the CDR3 is TGCGCCAGCAGCACTGCCGGGACAGGGGCGGAAAAACTGTTTTTT. Translating it yields CASSTAGTGAEKLFF.

The chain carries TRBV6-6 and TRBJ2-7; D is perhaps TRBD2 (6 bases). Trimming pared 7 bases from V and 5 bases from J, leaving 21 bases between. CDR3 size: 15 residues. Germline CDR1 MNHNY, CDR2 SVGAGI (reference sequence). The CDR3 coding sequence is TGTGCCAGCAACCCCCCTGAAAGGGGAGGACACGAGCAGTACTTC. Residues: CASNPPERGGHEQYF.

The rearrangement joins TRBV5-1 to TRBJ2-2; no clear D gene. Trimming removed 0 bases at V and 1 base at J, with 13 bases between. In germline, CDR1 is SGHRS, CDR2 YFSETQ. The CDR3 contains 17 residues. The CDR3 coding sequence is TGCGCCAGCAGCTTGGGATCGTCGGTCGTGAACACCGGGGAGCTGTTTTTT. It codes for CASSLGSSVVNTGELFF.

V usage is TRBV11-2 and J usage is TRBJ1-1; D is unresolved. This CDR3 comprises 12 residues. Germline assignment: CDR1 SGHAT and CDR2 FQNNGV. The V and J ends lost 4 bases and 8 bases respectively, with 11 bases between them. The CDR3 is CASSSLGLEAFF. The CDR3 DNA sequence: TGTGCCAGCAGCTCCCTTGGTTTAGAAGCTTTCTTT.

V is TRBV4-2 and J is TRBJ2-1; 9 bases line up with TRBD2. Germline values: CDR1 LGHNA, CDR2 YNFKEQ. The CDR3 has 14 amino acids. The V gene end was trimmed by 5 bases and the J gene end by 10 bases; junction bases not matched to a gene: 9. In DNA form, the CDR3 reads TGTGCCAGCAGCGGGCGGGAGGGCCTCGGGGAGCAGTTCTTC. Encoded protein: CASSGREGLGEQFF.

The chain joins TRBV5-6 to TRBJ2-7; no firm D call. The CDR3 contains 14 residues. Germline V CDR1 and CDR2: SGHDT, YYEEEE. Trimming pared 0 bases from V and 3 bases from J, leaving 10 bases between. The CDR3 loop is CASSLVPKDYEQYF. In DNA, the CDR3 is TGTGCCAGCAGCTTGGTCCCCAAGGACTACGAGCAGTACTTC.

The chain is built from TRBV5-1 and TRBJ2-4, with a weak D call TRBD2 (5 bases). Germline V lookup: CDR1 SGHRS, CDR2 YFSETQ. Trimming cost V 3 bases and J 7 bases, with 11 bases left between them. CDR3 size: 13 residues. The CDR3 loop is CASSSGITNIQYF. The DNA for the CDR3 is TGCGCCAGCAGCTCGGGAATCACGAACATTCAGTACTTC.

The V and J genes are TRBV6-4 and TRBJ2-2, with D unresolved. In germline, CDR1 is MRHNA, CDR2 SNTAGT. Trimming removed 3 bases at V and 5 bases at J, with 10 bases between. The CDR3 spans 14 residues. Here the CDR3 DNA reads TGTGCCAGCAGTGATTTAGGAGATACCGGGGAGCTGTTTTTT. It codes for CASSDLGDTGELFF.

V gene TRBV4-1 combines with J gene TRBJ2-1; either TRBD1 or TRBD2 may fit D (5 bases each). CDR3 size: 17 residues. Germline V lookup: CDR1 MGHRA, CDR2 YSYEKL. Deletions cut 1 base from V and 10 bases from J, with 23 bases between. CDR3 amino acids: CASSQGGGSPKFREQFF. CDR3 in DNA: TGCGCCAGCAGCCAAGGTGGGGGTTCCCCCAAATTCAGGGAGCAGTTCTTC.

The chain recombines TRBV19 with TRBJ1-3, with TRBD1 as a possible D gene (5 bases). Per the germline V gene, CDR1 is LNHDA and CDR2 is SQIVND (reference sequence). CDR3 length equals 17 residues. Trimming left V 10 bases short and J 0 bases short, with 22 bases between. As DNA, the CDR3 is TGTGCCACGAGTAAAGGGTACGGGACGGCCTCTGGAAACACCATATATTTT. It yields the protein CATSKGYGTASGNTIYF. Full variable domain (outside the CDR3, taken from reference TRBV19 and TRBJ1-3): DGGITQSPKYLFRKEGQNVTLSCEQNLNHDAMYWYRQDPGQGLRLIYYSQIVNDFQKGDIAEGYSVSREKKESFPLTVTSAQKNPTAFYLCATSKGYGTASGNTIYFGEGSWLTVV.